The T cell receptor (beta chain) under discussion was sequenced for a study of cytomegalovirus exposure and HLA in healthy donors. Study-wide context: Early released data had around 88 million unique TCRs, all coming from HLA-typed donors. Membership in the Caucasian-associated ancestry cluster was found for around 81% of a few hundred genotyped donors.

13 Jbeta primers and 60 Vbeta primers were used for the PCR. Clones were read by immunoSEQ multiplex PCR, and TCRdb kept only the in-frame ones, dropping some. Seen here are some 150,000 clones, 80% observed once, and the top ten hold approximately 2%. The donors comprised healthy bone marrow donors. This clone showed up just a few times. This CDR3 has 12 residues. Germline CDR1 reads MNHNS; CDR2 reads SASEGT. Between the trimmed V and J ends, which lost 7 bases and 2 bases, there was a span of 9 bases. Sample: PBMCs. The chain is built from TRBV6-1 and TRBJ2-7; D unclear. This TCR was sampled from a man aged 25-45 years in good health and CMV-seronegative. CDR3 coding DNA: TGTGCCAGCATGAACTATGCCTACGAGCAGTACTTC. Translation: CASMNYAYEQYF.